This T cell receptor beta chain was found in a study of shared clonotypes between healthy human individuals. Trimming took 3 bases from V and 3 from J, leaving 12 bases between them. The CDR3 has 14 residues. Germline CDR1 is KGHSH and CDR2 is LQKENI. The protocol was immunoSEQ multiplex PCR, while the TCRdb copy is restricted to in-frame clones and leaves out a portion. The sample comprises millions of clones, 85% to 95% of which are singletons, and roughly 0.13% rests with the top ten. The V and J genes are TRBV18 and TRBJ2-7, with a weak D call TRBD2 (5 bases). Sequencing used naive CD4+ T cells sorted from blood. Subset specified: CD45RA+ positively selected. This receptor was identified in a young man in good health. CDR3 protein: CASSPTTSSYEQYF. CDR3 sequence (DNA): TGTGCCAGCTCACCGACTACCTCGAGCTACGAGCAGTACTTC.